The rows below give T cell receptor beta chains drawn from one sample of a study of blood T cell repertoires in COVID-19. Profiled with immunoSEQ multiplex PCR; TCRdb holds only in-frame clones, not every one. In the table there are some 190,000 clones, around 88% of which are singletons. Sample: peripheral blood. The receptors derive from a man aged 18 to 30 with active or convalescent COVID-19. Each CDR3 is given with its conserved first and last residue. Each record gives: J gene, V gene, CDR3 protein.

j_gene: TRBJ2-7
v_gene: TRBV7-2
CDR3aa: CASSLRDYTSYEQYF

j_gene: TRBJ1-4
v_gene: TRBV15
CDR3aa: CATSISGTMEKLFF

j_gene: TRBJ2-2
v_gene: TRBV27
CDR3aa: CASSRTGDTGELFF

j_gene: TRBJ2-7
v_gene: TRBV5-5
CDR3aa: CASSLAPGEVYEQYF

j_gene: TRBJ2-2
v_gene: TRBV12-3/TRBV12-4
CDR3aa: CASRLGGSGELFF

j_gene: TRBJ2-1
v_gene: TRBV18
CDR3aa: CASSPQLAGSYNEQFF

j_gene: TRBJ2-1
v_gene: TRBV9
CDR3aa: CASSVGREVGNEQFF

j_gene: TRBJ2-3
v_gene: TRBV7-2
CDR3aa: CASSLIGAGAGVNTQYF

j_gene: TRBJ1-5
v_gene: TRBV19
CDR3aa: CASSWTGVNQPQHF

j_gene: TRBJ1-5
v_gene: TRBV7-2
CDR3aa: CASSLGPRKSNQPQHF

j_gene: TRBJ2-1
v_gene: TRBV7-3
CDR3aa: CASSLRQRQQFF

j_gene: TRBJ1-2
v_gene: TRBV29-1
CDR3aa: CSVESRGTANYGYTF

j_gene: TRBJ2-1
v_gene: TRBV5-1
CDR3aa: CASSLARGTSGTLRGNEQFF

j_gene: TRBJ2-2
v_gene: TRBV9
CDR3aa: CASSVEAVGELFF

j_gene: TRBJ1-5
v_gene: TRBV6-2/TRBV6-3
CDR3aa: CASSYRAGARLLSNQPQHF

j_gene: TRBJ1-6
v_gene: TRBV6-5
CDR3aa: CASSYLGLNSPLHF

j_gene: TRBJ2-5
v_gene: TRBV2
CDR3aa: CASSPGTGGLIQETQYF

j_gene: TRBJ2-7
v_gene: TRBV30
CDR3aa: CAWSWSGGSRSYEQYF

j_gene: TRBJ2-7
v_gene: TRBV25-1
CDR3aa: CASSESDGAYEQYF

j_gene: TRBJ1-6
v_gene: TRBV4-3
CDR3aa: CASSQDLGSDRGSSPLHF

j_gene: TRBJ2-7
v_gene: TRBV11-2
CDR3aa: CASSLAVAGAFSYEQYF

j_gene: TRBJ1-3
v_gene: TRBV30
CDR3aa: CAFQGASSGNTIYF

j_gene: TRBJ2-2
v_gene: TRBV5-4
CDR3aa: CASSSTFTGELFF

j_gene: TRBJ2-1
v_gene: TRBV4-1
CDR3aa: CASSQEPFPGGPDEQFF

j_gene: TRBJ1-6
v_gene: TRBV5-4
CDR3aa: CASSFTTGSNSPLHF

j_gene: TRBJ1-4
v_gene: TRBV5-5
CDR3aa: CASSLVVQGDTGEKLFF

j_gene: TRBJ2-5
v_gene: TRBV5-1
CDR3aa: CASSARQGSSETQYF

j_gene: TRBJ1-1
v_gene: TRBV30
CDR3aa: CAWTPGHPGTEAFF

j_gene: TRBJ2-7
v_gene: TRBV10-3
CDR3aa: CAVSGGTYEQYF

j_gene: TRBJ1-1
v_gene: TRBV7-2
CDR3aa: CASSKGDRSWGTEAFF

j_gene: TRBJ1-2
v_gene: TRBV2
CDR3aa: CASSEGLNRGNGYTF

j_gene: TRBJ2-3
v_gene: TRBV5-1
CDR3aa: CASSSGLAGGRESTDTQYF

j_gene: TRBJ2-3
v_gene: TRBV7-3
CDR3aa: CASSPGQKDTQYF

j_gene: TRBJ2-7
v_gene: TRBV10-2
CDR3aa: CASSEGGSDTYEQYF

j_gene: TRBJ2-5
v_gene: TRBV27
CDR3aa: CASSSTGTSGRPGGTQYF

j_gene: TRBJ2-7
v_gene: TRBV6-5
CDR3aa: CASKLQGPYEQYF

j_gene: TRBJ1-5
v_gene: TRBV6-5
CDR3aa: CASTGSDRAQPQHF